Included here is one T cell receptor beta chain sequence, with context. This sample is part of a study of blood T cell repertoires in COVID-19. Only in-frame clones appear in the TCRdb table, and some are missing; sequencing was by immunoSEQ multiplex PCR. The sample lists some 90,000 clones; around 88% were seen once. Material for sequencing was peripheral blood. The receptor's source is an elderly man with active or convalescent COVID-19.

DNA for the CDR3: TGTGCCAGCAGTTACAGACAGGGAGGTGGATCTACCTACGAGCAGTACTTC. Its translation is CASSYRQGGGSTYEQYF. The J gene is TRBJ2-7, the V gene TRBV6-2 or TRBV6-3, with D perhaps matching TRBD1 (7 bases). Trimming left V 2 bases short and J 2 bases short, with 19 bases between. The CDR3 totals 17 residues. The germline V gene has CDR1 MNHEY and CDR2 SVGEGT.